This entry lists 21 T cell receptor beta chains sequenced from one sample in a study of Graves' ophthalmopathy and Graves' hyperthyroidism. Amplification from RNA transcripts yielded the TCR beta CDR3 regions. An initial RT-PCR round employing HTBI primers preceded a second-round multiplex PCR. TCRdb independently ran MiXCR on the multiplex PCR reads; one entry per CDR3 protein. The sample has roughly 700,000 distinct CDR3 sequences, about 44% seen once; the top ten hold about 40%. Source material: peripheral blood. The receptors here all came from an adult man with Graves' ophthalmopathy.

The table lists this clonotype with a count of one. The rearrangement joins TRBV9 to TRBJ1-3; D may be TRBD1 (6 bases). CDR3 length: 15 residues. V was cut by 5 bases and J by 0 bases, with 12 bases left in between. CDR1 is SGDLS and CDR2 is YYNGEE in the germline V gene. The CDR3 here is CASSGDISSGNTIYF. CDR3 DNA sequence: TGTGCCAGCAGTGGGGACATCTCCTCTGGAAACACCATATATTTT. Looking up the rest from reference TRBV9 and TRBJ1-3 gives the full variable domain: DSGVTQTPKHLITATGQRVTLRCSPRSGDLSVYWYQQSLDQGLQFLIQYYNGEERAKGNILERFSAQQFPDLHSELNLSSLELGDSALYFCASSGDISSGNTIYFGEGSWLTVV.

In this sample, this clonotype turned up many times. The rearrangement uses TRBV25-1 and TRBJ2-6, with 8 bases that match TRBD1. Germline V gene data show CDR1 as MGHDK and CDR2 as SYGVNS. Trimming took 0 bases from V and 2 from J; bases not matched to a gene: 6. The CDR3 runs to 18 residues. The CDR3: CASSEYTKTGAGANVLTF. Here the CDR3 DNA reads TGTGCCAGCAGTGAATATACAAAGACAGGGGCTGGGGCCAACGTCCTGACTTTC.

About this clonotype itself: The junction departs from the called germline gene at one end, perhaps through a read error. The CDR3 sequence: CASSPTSGSTGDYSNQPQHF. The CDR3 DNA reads as TGTGCCAGCAGTCCTACTAGCGGGAGCACCGGGGATTATAGCAATCAGCCCCAGCATTTT. The rearrangement joins TRBV10-3 to TRBJ1-5; D unclear. CDR1 and CDR2 from the germline V gene are ENHRY and SYGVKD. This CDR3 spans 20 amino acids.

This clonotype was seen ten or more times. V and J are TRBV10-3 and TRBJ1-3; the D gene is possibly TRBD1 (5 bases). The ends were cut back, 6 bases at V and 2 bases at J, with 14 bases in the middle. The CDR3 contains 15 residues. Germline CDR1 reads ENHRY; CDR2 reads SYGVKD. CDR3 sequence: CAIRGLGLTGNTIYF. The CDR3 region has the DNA TGTGCCATCAGGGGACTGGGCCTAACTGGAAACACCATATATTTT.

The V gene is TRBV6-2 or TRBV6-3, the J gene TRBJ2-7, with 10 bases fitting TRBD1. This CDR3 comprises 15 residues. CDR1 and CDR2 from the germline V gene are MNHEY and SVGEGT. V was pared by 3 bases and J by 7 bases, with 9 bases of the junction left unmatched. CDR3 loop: CASSYGGTGVGEQYF. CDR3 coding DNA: TGTGCCAGCAGTTATGGCGGGACAGGGGTAGGGGAGCAGTACTTC.

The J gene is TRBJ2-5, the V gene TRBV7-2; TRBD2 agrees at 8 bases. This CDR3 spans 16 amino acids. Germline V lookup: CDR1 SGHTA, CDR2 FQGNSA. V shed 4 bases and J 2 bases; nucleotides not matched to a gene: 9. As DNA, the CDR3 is TGTGCCAGCAGCTCCCCGTATAGCGGGGAACAAGAGACCCAGTACTTC. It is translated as CASSSPYSGEQETQYF.

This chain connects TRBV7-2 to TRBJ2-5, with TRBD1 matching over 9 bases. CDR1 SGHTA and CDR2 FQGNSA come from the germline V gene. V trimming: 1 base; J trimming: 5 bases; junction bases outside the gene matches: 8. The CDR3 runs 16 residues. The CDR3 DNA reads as TGTGCCAGCAGCTTAGTCGGGACAGGGCAGGCGGAGACCCAGTACTTC. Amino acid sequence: CASSLVGTGQAETQYF.

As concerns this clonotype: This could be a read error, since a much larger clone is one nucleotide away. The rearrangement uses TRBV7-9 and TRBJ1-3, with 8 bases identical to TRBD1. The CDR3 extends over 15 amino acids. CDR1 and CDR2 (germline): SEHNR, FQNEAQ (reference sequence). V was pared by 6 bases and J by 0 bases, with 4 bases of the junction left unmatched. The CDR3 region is CASRTGGSSGNTIYF. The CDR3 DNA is TGTGCCAGCAGAACAGGGGGGAGCTCTGGAAACACCATATATTTT.

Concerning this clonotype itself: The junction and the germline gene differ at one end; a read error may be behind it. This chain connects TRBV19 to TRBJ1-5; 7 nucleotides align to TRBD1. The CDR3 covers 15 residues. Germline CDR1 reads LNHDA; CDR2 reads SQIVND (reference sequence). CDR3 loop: CAGSINRGGNQPQHF. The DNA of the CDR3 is TGTGCCGGTAGTATAAACAGGGGTGGCAATCAGCCCCAGCATTTT.

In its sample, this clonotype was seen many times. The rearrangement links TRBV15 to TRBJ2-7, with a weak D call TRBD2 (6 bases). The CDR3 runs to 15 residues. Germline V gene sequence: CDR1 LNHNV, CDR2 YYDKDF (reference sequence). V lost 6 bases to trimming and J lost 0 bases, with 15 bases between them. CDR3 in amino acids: CATSLSAEGSYEQYF. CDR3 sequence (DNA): TGTGCCACCAGTCTTTCCGCGGAGGGCTCCTACGAGCAGTACTTC.

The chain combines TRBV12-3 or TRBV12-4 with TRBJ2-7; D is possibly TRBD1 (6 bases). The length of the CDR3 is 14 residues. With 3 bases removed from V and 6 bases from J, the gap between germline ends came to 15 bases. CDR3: CASSLMTGASEQYF. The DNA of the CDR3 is TGTGCCAGCAGTTTGATGACAGGCGCCTCCGAGCAGTACTTC.

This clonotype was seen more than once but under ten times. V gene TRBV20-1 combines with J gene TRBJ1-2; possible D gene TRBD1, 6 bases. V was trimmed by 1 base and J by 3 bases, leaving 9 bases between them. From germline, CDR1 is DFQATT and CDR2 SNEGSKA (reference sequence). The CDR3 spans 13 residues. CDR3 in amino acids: CSARVNRDYGYTF. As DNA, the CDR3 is TGCAGTGCTAGAGTTAACAGGGACTATGGCTACACCTTC.

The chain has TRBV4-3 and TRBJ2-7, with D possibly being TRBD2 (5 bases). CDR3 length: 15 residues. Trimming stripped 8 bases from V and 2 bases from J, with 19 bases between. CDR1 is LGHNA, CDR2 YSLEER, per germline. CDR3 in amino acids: CASALRDTGAYEQYF. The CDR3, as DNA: TGCGCCAGCGCCCTCCGGGATACCGGGGCCTACGAGCAGTACTTC.

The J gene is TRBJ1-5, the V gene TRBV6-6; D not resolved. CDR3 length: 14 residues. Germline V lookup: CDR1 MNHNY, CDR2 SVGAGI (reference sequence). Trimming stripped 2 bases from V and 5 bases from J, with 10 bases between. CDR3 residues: CASSYRGSYQPQHF. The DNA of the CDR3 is TGTGCCAGCAGTTACAGAGGCAGTTATCAGCCCCAGCATTTT.

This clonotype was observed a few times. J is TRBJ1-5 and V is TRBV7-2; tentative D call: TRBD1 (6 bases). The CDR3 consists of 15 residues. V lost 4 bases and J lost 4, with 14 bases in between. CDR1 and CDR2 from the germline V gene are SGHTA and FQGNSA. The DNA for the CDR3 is TGTGCCAGCAGCTGGGGGCCCTATATTAATCAGCCCCAGCATTTT. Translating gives CASSWGPYINQPQHF.

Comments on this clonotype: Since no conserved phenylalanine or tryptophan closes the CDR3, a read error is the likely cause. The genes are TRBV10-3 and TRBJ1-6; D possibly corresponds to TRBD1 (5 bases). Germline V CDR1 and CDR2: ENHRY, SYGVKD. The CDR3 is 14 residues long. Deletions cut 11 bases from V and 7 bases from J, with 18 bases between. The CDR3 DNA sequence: TGTGCCTGGAGCCGGGACCTCGGAAATTCACCCCTCCACTCT. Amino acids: CAWSRDLGNSPLHS.

CDR3 in DNA: TGTGCCAGCAGCTTACGCGGGAGGAGGGGCACTGAAGCTTTCTTT. Translated, it gives CASSLRGRRGTEAFF. The chain uses TRBV12-3 or TRBV12-4 and TRBJ1-1; TRBD1 is a possible D gene (5 bases). CDR3 size: 15 residues. Trimming cost V 6 bases and J 4 bases, with 18 bases left between them.

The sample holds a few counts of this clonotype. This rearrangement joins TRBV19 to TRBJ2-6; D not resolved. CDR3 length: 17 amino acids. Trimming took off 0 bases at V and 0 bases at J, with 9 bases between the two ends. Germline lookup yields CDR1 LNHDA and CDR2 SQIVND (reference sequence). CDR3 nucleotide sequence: TGTGCCAGTAGTATAGATATTCGGTACTCTGGGGCCAACGTCCTGACTTTC. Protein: CASSIDIRYSGANVLTF.

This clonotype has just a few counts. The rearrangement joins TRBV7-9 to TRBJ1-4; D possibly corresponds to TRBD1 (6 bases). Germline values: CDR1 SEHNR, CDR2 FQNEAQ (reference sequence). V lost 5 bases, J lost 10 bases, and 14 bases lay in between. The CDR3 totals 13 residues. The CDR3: CASSPTVGGKLFF. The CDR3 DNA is TGTGCCAGCAGCCCCACCGTAGGGGGAAAACTGTTTTTT.

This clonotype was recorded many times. For the CDR3, the DNA is TGCAGTGCTAGAGACAGCGGGGGGGCTTATGAGCAGTACTTC. Translated: CSARDSGGAYEQYF. This rearrangement joins TRBV20-1 to TRBJ2-7; TRBD2 agrees at 10 bases. The germline gives CDR1 DFQATT, CDR2 SNEGSKA (reference sequence). The CDR3 loop spans 14 amino acids. Trimming removed 0 bases from V and 7 bases from J; junction bases left unmatched: 6.

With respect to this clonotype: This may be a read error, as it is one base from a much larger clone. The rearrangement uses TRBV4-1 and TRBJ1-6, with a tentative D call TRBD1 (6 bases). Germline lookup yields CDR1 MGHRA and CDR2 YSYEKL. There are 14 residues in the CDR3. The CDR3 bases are TGTGCCAGCAGCCAAGTAGGGGGAGTACGCGCCCTCCACTTT. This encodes CASSQVGGVRALHF.